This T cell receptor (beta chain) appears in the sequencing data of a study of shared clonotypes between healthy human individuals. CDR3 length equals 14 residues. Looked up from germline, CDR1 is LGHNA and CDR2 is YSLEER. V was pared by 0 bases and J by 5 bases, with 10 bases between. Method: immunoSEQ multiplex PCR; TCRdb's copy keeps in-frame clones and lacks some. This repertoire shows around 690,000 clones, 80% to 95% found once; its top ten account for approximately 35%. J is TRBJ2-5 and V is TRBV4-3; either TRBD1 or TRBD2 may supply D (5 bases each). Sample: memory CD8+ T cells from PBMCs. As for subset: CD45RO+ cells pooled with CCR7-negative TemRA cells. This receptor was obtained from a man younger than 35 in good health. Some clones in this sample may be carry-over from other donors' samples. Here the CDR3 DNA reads TGCGCCAGCAGCCAAGATTTAGAGGGGGAGACCCAGTACTTC. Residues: CASSQDLEGETQYF.